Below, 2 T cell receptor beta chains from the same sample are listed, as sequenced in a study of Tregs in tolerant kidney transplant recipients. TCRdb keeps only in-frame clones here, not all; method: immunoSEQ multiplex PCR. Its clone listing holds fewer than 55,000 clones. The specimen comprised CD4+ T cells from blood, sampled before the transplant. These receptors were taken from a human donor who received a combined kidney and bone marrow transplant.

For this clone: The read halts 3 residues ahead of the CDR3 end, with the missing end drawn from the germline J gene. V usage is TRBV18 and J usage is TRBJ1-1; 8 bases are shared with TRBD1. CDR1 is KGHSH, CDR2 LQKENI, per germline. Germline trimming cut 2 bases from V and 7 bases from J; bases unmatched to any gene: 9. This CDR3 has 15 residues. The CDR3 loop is CASSPRTGIEGEAFF. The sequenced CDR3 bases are TGTGCCAGCTCACCAAGGACAGGGATTGAAGGTGAA.

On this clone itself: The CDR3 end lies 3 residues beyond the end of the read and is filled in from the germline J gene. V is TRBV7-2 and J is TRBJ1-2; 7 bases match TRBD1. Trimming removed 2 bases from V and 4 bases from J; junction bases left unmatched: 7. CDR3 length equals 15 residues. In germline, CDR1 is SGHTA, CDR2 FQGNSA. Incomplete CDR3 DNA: TGTGCCAGCAGCTTAATCCCAGACAGGGCCTATGGC. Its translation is CASSLIPDRAYG. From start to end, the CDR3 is CASSLIPDRAYGYTF. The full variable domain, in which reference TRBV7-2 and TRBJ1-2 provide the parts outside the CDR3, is GAGVSQSPSNKVTEKGKDVELRCDPISGHTALYWYRQSLGQGLEFLIYFQGNSAPDKSGLPSDRFSAERTGGSVSTLTIQRTQQEDSAVYLCASSLIPDRAYGYTFGSGTRLTVV.